The 13 T cell receptor beta chains below come from one sample, sequenced in a study of tumor-infiltrating lymphocytes in primary liver carcinoma. The approximately 20-31 mg bulk tissue piece was not sorted before simultaneous RNA and DNA extraction. Reverse transcription of approximately 0.55 ug total RNA with a constant-region primer produced TCR beta cDNA. Libraries of TCR beta came from three nested multiplex PCR rounds with slightly modified ARM-PCR. For roughly 10 cycles apiece, the opening two PCR rounds ran with TRBV1-TRBV30 forward primers and a C-beta reverse primer. TCRdb fed the multiplex PCR reads into MiXCR, producing one record per CDR3 protein. The sample has about 120,000 distinct CDR3 sequences, roughly 75% seen once; the top ten hold roughly 7.3%. Sequenced input: tumor-adjacent normal liver tissue. The receptors originated from a woman aged 55 to 70 with primary liver carcinoma and hepatitis B virus infection.

Of note for this clonotype: One junction end does not reproduce the germline sequence, and a read error may be involved. J is TRBJ2-7 and V is TRBV6-1; D is unresolved. This CDR3 spans 14 amino acids. Germline CDR1 is MNHNS and CDR2 is SASEGT. This CDR3 reads CVSSLALTYYEQYF. For the CDR3, the DNA is TGTGTCAGCAGTCTTGCCCTGACGTACTACGAGCAGTACTTC.

Only a few counts were recorded for this clonotype. V is TRBV19 and J is TRBJ1-5, with D possibly TRBD1 on 6 matching bases. The CDR3 runs 16 residues. V lost 3 bases and J lost 4, with 16 bases in between. Germline V CDR1 and CDR2: LNHDA, SQIVND (reference sequence). The CDR3 loop is CASSIDGTGKNQPQHF. The CDR3 bases are TGTGCCAGTAGTATCGACGGAACAGGGAAGAATCAGCCCCAGCATTTT.

This clonotype was detected a few times. Just one base apart from a much larger clone, this may be a read error. The chain has TRBV11-3 and TRBJ2-1, with D hard to call. The CDR3 covers 11 residues. V was clipped by 5 bases and J by 12 bases, with 11 bases between them. CDR1 is SGHNT, CDR2 YENEEA, per germline. In DNA form, the CDR3 reads TGTGCCAGCAGCGACACGTTTGGGCAGTTCTTC. Encoded protein: CASSDTFGQFF.

On this clonotype itself: The CDR3 ends on some other residue instead of the conserved phenylalanine or tryptophan, so this is likely a read error. The J gene is TRBJ2-6, the V gene TRBV11-2; D is uncertain. Germline V CDR1 and CDR2: SGHAT, FQNNGV. Trimming removed 5 bases from V and 13 bases from J, with 30 bases in between. The CDR3 is made up of 18 amino acids. CDR3 protein: CASSPRLTASQLVNVLTS. The CDR3 DNA is TGTGCCAGCAGCCCTAGATTAACCGCCTCCCAGCTGGTCAATGTCCTGACTTCC.

This clonotype was seen repeatedly, ten times or more. This chain uses TRBV10-3 with TRBJ2-3; tentative D call: TRBD1 (6 bases). This CDR3 comprises 13 residues. Germline CDR1 reads ENHRY; CDR2 reads SYGVKD. V gave up 6 bases and J gave up 4 bases, with 11 bases separating them. The CDR3 DNA is TGTGCCATCAGCATACAGGGCCCAGATACGCAGTATTTT. It specifies CAISIQGPDTQYF.

CDR3 nucleotide sequence: TGTGCCAGCAGCCAAGGGGAGGGGGGCCCAGATACGCAGTATTTT. It specifies CASSQGEGGPDTQYF. The chain is built from TRBV4-2 and TRBJ2-3; D is possibly TRBD2 (7 bases). CDR3 length: 15 amino acids. The germline V gene encodes CDR1 LGHNA and CDR2 YNFKEQ. V lost 1 base, J lost 4 bases, and 12 bases lay in between.

Worth noting for this clonotype: This may be a read error, as it is one base from a much larger clone. This sequence joins TRBV5-1 and TRBJ2-5; D ambiguous. This CDR3 is 13 amino acids long. The V gene's germline CDR1 is SGHRS and CDR2 YFSETQ. The CDR3 loop is CANSLRLGETQYF. The CDR3 DNA reads TGCGCCAACAGCCTTCGACTGGGAGAGACCCAGTACTTC.

This clonotype was recorded at least ten times. The V and J genes are TRBV13 and TRBJ2-3; D assignment may be TRBD1 or TRBD2 (7 bases each). CDR3 length: 17 residues. Germline V gene sequence: CDR1 PRHDT, CDR2 FYEKMQ (reference sequence). V lost 5 bases and J 0 bases, leaving 18 bases between the germline ends. CDR3 nucleotides: TGTGCCAGCAGCGTCAGGGGGGGCGGGAGAAGCACAGATACGCAGTATTTT. This sequence encodes CASSVRGGGRSTDTQYF.

Remarks on this clonotype: Given a much more abundant clone one base away, this may be a read error. This chain links TRBV7-9 with TRBJ1-2; D uncertain. The length of the CDR3 is 13 residues. Germline V gene sequence: CDR1 SEHNR, CDR2 FQNEAQ (reference sequence). The DNA for the CDR3 is TGTGCCAGCGGCTTAAAGTCAGAACATGGCTACACCTTC. Translated, it gives CASGLKSEHGYTF.

V and J are TRBV28 and TRBJ2-1; D gene uncertain. The CDR3 is made up of 17 amino acids. The germline CDR1 and CDR2 sequences are MDHEN and SYDVKM. V lost 4 bases to trimming and J lost 2 bases, with 18 bases between them. The CDR3 sequence: CASSSTWTKSPYNEQFF. DNA of the CDR3: TGTGCCAGCAGTTCAACTTGGACCAAAAGCCCCTACAATGAGCAGTTCTTC.

As to this clonotype: A junction end diverges from the germline sequence, so it may reflect a read error. The rearrangement links TRBV12-3 or TRBV12-4 to TRBJ1-2; possibly TRBD1 for D (5 bases). The CDR3 contains 12 residues. CDR3 loop: CASSPPQGGHTF. The CDR3, as DNA: TGTGCCAGCAGTCCCCCCCAGGGTGGCCACACCTTC.

Points on this clonotype: A read error may account for a junction end that differs from germline. The rearrangement joins TRBV7-9 to TRBJ2-2, with TRBD2 as a possible D gene (5 bases). Per germline, CDR1 SEHNR and CDR2 FQNEAQ (reference sequence). The CDR3 totals 11 residues. As DNA, the CDR3 is TGTACCAGCGGCTCCACCGGGGAGCTGTTTTTT. Protein sequence: CTSGSTGELFF.

A note on this clonotype: The junction departs from germline at one end; a sequencing error may be responsible. The rearrangement uses TRBV10-3 and TRBJ2-2; D is tentatively TRBD1 or TRBD2 (5 bases each). The germline gives CDR1 ENHRY, CDR2 SYGVKD. The CDR3 totals 13 residues. CDR3 region: CAISGGRAGELLF. The DNA for the CDR3 is TGTGCCATCAGTGGGGGCAGGGCCGGGGAGCTGCTTTTT.